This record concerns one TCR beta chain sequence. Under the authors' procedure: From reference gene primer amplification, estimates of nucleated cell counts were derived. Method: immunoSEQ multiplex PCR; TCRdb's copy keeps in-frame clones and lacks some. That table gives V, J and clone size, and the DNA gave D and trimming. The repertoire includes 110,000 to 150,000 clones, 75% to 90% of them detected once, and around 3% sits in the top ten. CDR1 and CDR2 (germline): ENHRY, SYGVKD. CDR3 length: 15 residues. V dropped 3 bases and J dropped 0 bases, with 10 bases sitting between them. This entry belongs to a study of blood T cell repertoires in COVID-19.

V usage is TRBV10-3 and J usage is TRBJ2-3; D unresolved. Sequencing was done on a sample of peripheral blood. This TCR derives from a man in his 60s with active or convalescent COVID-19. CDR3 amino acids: CAISEQPTSTDTQYF. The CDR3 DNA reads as TGTGCCATCAGTGAACAGCCCACCAGCACAGATACGCAGTATTTT.